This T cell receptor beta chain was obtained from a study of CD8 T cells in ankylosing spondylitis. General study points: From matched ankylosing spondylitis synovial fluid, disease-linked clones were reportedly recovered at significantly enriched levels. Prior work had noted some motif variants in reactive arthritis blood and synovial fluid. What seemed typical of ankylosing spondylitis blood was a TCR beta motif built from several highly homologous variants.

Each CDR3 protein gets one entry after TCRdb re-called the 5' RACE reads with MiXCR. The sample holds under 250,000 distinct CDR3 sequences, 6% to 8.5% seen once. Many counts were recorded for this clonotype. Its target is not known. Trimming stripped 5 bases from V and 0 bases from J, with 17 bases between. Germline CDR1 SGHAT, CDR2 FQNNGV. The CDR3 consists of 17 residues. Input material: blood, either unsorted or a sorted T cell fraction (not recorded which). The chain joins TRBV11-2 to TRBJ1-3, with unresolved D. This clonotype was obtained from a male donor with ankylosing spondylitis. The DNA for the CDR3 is TGTGCCAGCAGCCCTAGGCGGTTGGTCTACTCTGGAAACACCATATATTTT. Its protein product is CASSPRRLVYSGNTIYF.